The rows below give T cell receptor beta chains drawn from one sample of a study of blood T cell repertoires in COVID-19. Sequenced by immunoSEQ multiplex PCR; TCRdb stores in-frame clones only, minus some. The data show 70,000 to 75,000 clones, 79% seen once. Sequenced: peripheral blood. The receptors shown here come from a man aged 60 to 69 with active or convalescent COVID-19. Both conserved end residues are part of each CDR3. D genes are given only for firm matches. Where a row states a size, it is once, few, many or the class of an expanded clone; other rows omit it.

TGTGCCAGCAGTTTGACAGGGGGCGTAGGCTACACCTTC,CASSLTGGVGYTF,TRBJ1-2,TRBD1,few,TRBV27
TGTGCCAGTTCCGGACTAGCTAGCACAGATACGCAGTATTTT,CASSGLASTDTQYF,TRBJ2-3,TRBD2,-,TRBV19
TGTGCCAGCAATGGAGGGAGGATGGGCAATCAGCCCCAGCATTTT,CASNGGRMGNQPQHF,TRBJ1-5,-,-,TRBV27
TGTGCCAGCAGTCTTCCGGGACAGGTACTCCACGAGCAGTACTTC,CASSLPGQVLHEQYF,TRBJ2-7,TRBD1,-,TRBV28
TGTGCCAGCAGGCAGGGGAACACTGAAGCTTTCTTT,CASRQGNTEAFF,TRBJ1-1,-,-,TRBV6-5
TGTGCCAGCAGTCCGGGACAGGAGCTCTACGAGCAGTACTTC,CASSPGQELYEQYF,TRBJ2-7,TRBD1,-,TRBV6-5
TGTGCCTGGAAACCGGGGTCTGGGGCCAACGTCCTGACTTTC,CAWKPGSGANVLTF,TRBJ2-6,-,once,TRBV30
TGTGCCAGCAGCTTAGGACGAAGGGTTGACAGGGTGGAGGATCAGCCCCAGCATTTT,CASSLGRRVDRVEDQPQHF,TRBJ1-5,TRBD1,once,TRBV7-8
TGCGCCAGCAGCAACGGTGCAACTAATGAAAAACTGTTTTTT,CASSNGATNEKLFF,TRBJ1-4,-,-,TRBV5-1
TGCAGTGCCAAATTACGGGATACGCAGTATTTT,CSAKLRDTQYF,TRBJ2-3,-,-,TRBV20-1
TGTGCCAGCAGTTCACCCGGGGTGAGCACAGATACGCAGTATTTT,CASSSPGVSTDTQYF,TRBJ2-3,-,once,TRBV6-2/TRBV6-3
TGTGCCAGCAGACCCGGACCCGGACAGGGTAGACACAATGAGCAGTTCTTC,CASRPGPGQGRHNEQFF,TRBJ2-1,TRBD1,-,TRBV2
TGTGCCAGCAGTGAACAAGGAGGAACTCCAGGGTATTTT,CASSEQGGTPGYF,TRBJ2-3,-,-,TRBV2
TGTGCCAGCAGGAACGGACAGGGTAACACCGGGGAGCTGTTTTTT,CASRNGQGNTGELFF,TRBJ2-2,TRBD1,few,TRBV7-9
TGTGCCAGCAGCCAACACTTACAGGGTCCCACGGGGGAGCAGTACTTC,CASSQHLQGPTGEQYF,TRBJ2-7,-,-,TRBV16
TGCGCCAGCAGGGGGGGTGATCTTTATTCACCCCTCCACTTT,CASRGGDLYSPLHF,TRBJ1-6,-,-,TRBV5-1
TGTGCCACCAGCGCCGGGTTCGTCAGCCAAGAGACCCAGTACTTC,CATSAGFVSQETQYF,TRBJ2-5,-,-,TRBV24-1
TGTGCTAGTGGTTTGACTAGTACGTCCGGGGAGCTGTTTTTT,CASGLTSTSGELFF,TRBJ2-2,-,once,TRBV12-5
TGTGCCAGCAGGACACTTAACACTGAAGCTTTCTTT,CASRTLNTEAFF,TRBJ1-1,-,-,TRBV12-3/TRBV12-4
TGTGCCAGCTCTAAGATGGGAGGGGAAGAGGAAGAGCAGTACTTC,CASSKMGGEEEEQYF,TRBJ2-7,TRBD2,-,TRBV18
TGTGCCACCAGCAGAGATGGACTAACATATGGCTACACCTTC,CATSRDGLTYGYTF,TRBJ1-2,-,once,TRBV15
TGTGCCAGCTCACAGATACAGGGTTGGGACATTCAGTACTTC,CASSQIQGWDIQYF,TRBJ2-4,-,-,TRBV18
TGTGCCAGCAGCGTAGGAGTATCCTACGAGCAGTACTTC,CASSVGVSYEQYF,TRBJ2-7,-,few,TRBV9
TGTGCCTGGAGTGTACTTTCGGGGGCTGGAAACACCATATATTTT,CAWSVLSGAGNTIYF,TRBJ1-3,-,-,TRBV30
TGCGCCAGCGGAGGGGCGATGGCCATCCCCCAGTTCTTC,CASGGAMAIPQFF,TRBJ2-1,-,-,TRBV10-1
TGTGCCAGCAGTTACCCCAGGGGAGATAATGAAAAACTGTTTTTT,CASSYPRGDNEKLFF,TRBJ1-4,-,few,TRBV6-5
TGTGCCAGCAGCCCTAGCTTAGGCTCCTACAATGAGCAGTTCTTC,CASSPSLGSYNEQFF,TRBJ2-1,-,-,TRBV11-2